The 26 T cell receptor beta chains below were found in one sample sequenced in a study of Ad26.COV2.S vaccination and SARS-CoV-2 variants. Indicated treatment: 19 received Ad26.COV2.S at low or high dose, single or two shots; about five received placebo; per-sample allocation not given. Specimens were obtained on day 63 following the first vaccine or placebo injection. TCRdb keeps only in-frame clones here, not all; method: immunoSEQ multiplex PCR. The table lists roughly 320,000 clones, around 85% of them singletons. The sequencing used peripheral blood, collected in a trial of Ad26.COV2.S vaccine versus placebo. These receptors originate from a person between 18 and 59 years old who received the Ad26.COV2.S COVID-19 vaccine or a placebo.

To note about this clone: The same CDR3 is also encoded by other DNA sequences in this sample. This rearrangement joins TRBV3-1 (or the pseudogene TRBV3-2) to TRBJ1-4; weak D call: TRBD1 (6 bases). The CDR3 runs 14 residues. The germline V gene has CDR1 LGHDT and CDR2 YNNKEL (reference sequence). Trimming took 4 bases from V and 3 from J, leaving 9 bases between them. CDR3 nucleotides: TGTGCCAGCAGCCCCGGGACACCTAATGAAAAACTGTTTTTT. This codes for CASSPGTPNEKLFF.

This clone was picked up one time. The chain joins TRBV9 to TRBJ2-3, with D possibly matching TRBD2 (6 bases). The CDR3 extends over 14 amino acids. Germline values: CDR1 SGDLS, CDR2 YYNGEE. V was cut by 4 bases and J by 2 bases, with 11 bases left in between. CDR3 sequence (DNA): TGTGCCAGCAGCTTGGGGGACTTCACAGATACGCAGTATTTT. Its translation is CASSLGDFTDTQYF.

In this sample, this clone turned up once. The genes are TRBV19 and TRBJ1-6, with a tentative D call TRBD1 (6 bases). This CDR3 spans 14 amino acids. Germline V lookup: CDR1 LNHDA, CDR2 SQIVND (reference sequence). V gave up 6 bases and J gave up 6 bases, with 12 bases separating them. The CDR3 loop is CASSNRGGNSPLHF. The CDR3 DNA reads as TGTGCCAGTAGCAATAGGGGGGGTAATTCACCCCTCCACTTT.

The chain combines TRBV28 with TRBJ1-3; maybe TRBD1 (5 bases). Germline loops: CDR1 MDHEN, CDR2 SYDVKM. This CDR3 is 16 amino acids long. Trimming pared 7 bases from V and 2 bases from J, leaving 18 bases between. CDR3 DNA: TGTGCCAGCACCCCAACCTGGACAATAACTGGAAACACCATATATTTT. Translation gives CASTPTWTITGNTIYF.

The chain is built from TRBV30 and TRBJ2-1, with D tentatively TRBD2 (7 bases). The germline CDR1 and CDR2 sequences are GTSNPN and SVGIG (reference sequence). The V end lost 0 bases, the J end lost 15 bases, and 18 bases lay between the germline ends. CDR3 length: 13 amino acids. The CDR3, as DNA: TGTGCCTGGAGTGTCTTTAAGGGGGGGCCGCCGTTCTTC. It codes for CAWSVFKGGPPFF.

The CDR3 loop is CASSPGTGGWQPQHF. CDR3 coding DNA: TGTGCCAGCAGCCCAGGGACAGGGGGATGGCAGCCCCAGCATTTT. The rearrangement links TRBV3-1 (or the pseudogene TRBV3-2) to TRBJ1-5, with 11 bases that match TRBD1. Germline-derived CDR1 and CDR2 are LGHDT and YNNKEL (reference sequence). This CDR3 contains 15 residues. V shed 4 bases and J 7 bases; nucleotides not matched to a gene: 6.

The chain uses TRBV9 and TRBJ1-1; D possibly corresponds to TRBD1 (5 bases). V lost 0 bases, J lost 1 base, and 7 bases lay in between. The CDR3 spans 14 residues. Germline V gene sequence: CDR1 SGDLS, CDR2 YYNGEE. This CDR3 reads CASSVEDRNTEAFF. The CDR3 DNA reads as TGTGCCAGCAGCGTAGAAGACAGGAACACTGAAGCTTTCTTT.

The V and J genes are TRBV5-1 and TRBJ2-2, with a possible D match to TRBD1 (6 bases). Looked up from germline, CDR1 is SGHRS and CDR2 is YFSETQ. Trimming left V 0 bases short and J 1 base short, with 13 bases between. This CDR3 has 17 amino acids. DNA for the CDR3: TGCGCCAGCAGCTTGGTACGCAGGGGCCTGAACACCGGGGAGCTGTTTTTT. Its protein product is CASSLVRRGLNTGELFF.

The rearrangement uses TRBV7-6 and TRBJ1-5; D perhaps matches TRBD1 (6 bases). Between the trimmed V and J ends, which lost 4 bases and 0 bases, there was a span of 19 bases. This CDR3 has 18 residues. In germline, CDR1 is SGHVS, CDR2 FNYEAQ. The CDR3 bases are TGTGCCAGCAGCTCCCAAGAAATGACAGGAGATAGCAATCAGCCCCAGCATTTT. Its protein product is CASSSQEMTGDSNQPQHF.

V is TRBV19 and J is TRBJ1-2; TRBD1 is a possible D gene (5 bases). The CDR3 sequence is 15 residues long. V lost 2 bases to trimming and J lost 3 bases, with 13 bases between them. Germline lookup yields CDR1 LNHDA and CDR2 SQIVND (reference sequence). The CDR3 reads CASSIRGGLYYGYTF. In DNA, the CDR3 is TGTGCCAGTAGTATACGCGGGGGGTTGTACTATGGCTACACCTTC.

The chain joins TRBV19 to TRBJ1-5; unclear D gene. This CDR3 spans 14 amino acids. Germline V CDR1 and CDR2: LNHDA, SQIVND (reference sequence). Trimming shortened V by 3 bases and J by 3 bases, and 9 bases separated the two germline ends. The CDR3 region has the DNA TGTGCCAGTAGTATGTTAGGGATCAATCAGCCCCAGCATTTT. Translation: CASSMLGINQPQHF.

The V and J genes are TRBV5-4 and TRBJ2-3, with 9 bases aligning to TRBD2. V dropped 5 bases and J dropped 3; count of bases not matched to a gene: 10. The CDR3 is made up of 16 amino acids. Per the germline V gene, CDR1 is SGHNT and CDR2 is YYREEE (reference sequence). The CDR3 protein is CASRPGLAGTTDTQYF. The DNA for the CDR3 is TGTGCCAGCAGACCGGGGCTAGCGGGGACTACAGATACGCAGTATTTT.

Regarding this clone: Other DNA sequences of this sample code for an identical CDR3. V usage is TRBV5-1 and J usage is TRBJ1-3; 8 bases fit TRBD1. The CDR3 is 15 amino acids. J lost 4 bases, V lost 4 bases, and 7 bases had no gene match. Germline V gene lookup returns CDR1 SGHRS and CDR2 YFSETQ. The CDR3: CASSHDRGSGNTIYF. CDR3 nucleotides: TGCGCCAGCAGCCATGACAGGGGCTCCGGAAACACCATATATTTT.

The CDR3 here is CASNRGGNQETQYF. The DNA for the CDR3 is TGTGCCAGCAACCGCGGGGGCAACCAAGAGACCCAGTACTTC. V is TRBV2 and J is TRBJ2-5; D may be TRBD2 (7 bases). Trimming removed 7 bases from V and 0 bases from J, with 12 bases in between. The germline gives CDR1 SNHLY, CDR2 FYNNEI. The CDR3 spans 14 residues.

This clone was detected only once. V and J are TRBV5-1 and TRBJ2-7, with D unresolved. This CDR3 is 13 amino acids long. From germline, CDR1 is SGHRS and CDR2 YFSETQ. The germline V and J ends were trimmed by 4 bases and 5 bases, with 13 bases remaining between them. The CDR3 protein is CASSREQPDEQYF. In DNA, the CDR3 is TGCGCCAGCAGCAGAGAACAGCCGGACGAGCAGTACTTC.

The V call is TRBV28, the J call TRBJ1-5; 7 nucleotides line up with TRBD1. The CDR3 loop spans 14 amino acids. J lost 7 bases, V lost 2 bases, and 5 bases had no gene match. Per the germline V gene, CDR1 is MDHEN and CDR2 is SYDVKM. Written as DNA, the CDR3 is TGTGCCAGCAGTTTAGGCAGGGGGTGGCAGCCCCAGCATTTT. Translation: CASSLGRGWQPQHF.

The chain joins TRBV14 to TRBJ2-1; 10 positions agree with TRBD2. The CDR3 sequence is 16 residues long. The J segment lost 7 bases and the V segment lost 2 bases, leaving 8 bases of the junction unmatched. The germline V gene has CDR1 SGHDN and CDR2 FVKESK. CDR3 bases: TGTGCCAGCAGCCAAAGCGGGGGGGCCCCTGGAAATGAGCAGTTCTTC. Its translation: CASSQSGGAPGNEQFF.

This sequence joins TRBV5-4 and TRBJ1-6, with 11 bases fitting TRBD1. The CDR3 sequence is 16 residues long. The V and J ends lost 2 bases and 6 bases, in that order; junction bases with no gene match: 4. Germline V CDR1 and CDR2: SGHNT, YYREEE (reference sequence). The CDR3 here is CASSFRTGGPNSPLHF. The CDR3 nucleotides are TGTGCCAGCAGCTTTAGGACAGGGGGCCCTAATTCACCCCTCCACTTT.

The chain combines TRBV25-1 with TRBJ1-1; a possible D gene is TRBD1 (5 bases). This CDR3 spans 15 amino acids. Trimming shortened V by 2 bases and J by 1 base, and 11 bases separated the two germline ends. From germline, CDR1 is MGHDK and CDR2 SYGVNS. This CDR3 reads CASSEGDRWNTEAFF. The CDR3 nucleotides are TGTGCCAGCAGTGAAGGTGACAGATGGAACACTGAAGCTTTCTTT.

The CDR3, as DNA: TGCGCCAGCAGTCGCGAGGCCGGGGAGCTGTTTTTT. Amino acids: CASSREAGELFF. V gene TRBV23-1 combines with J gene TRBJ2-2; the D is unclear. TRBV23-1 is classed as an ORF, of uncertain function. The V end was cut by 4 bases, the J end by 6 bases, with 6 bases between. The CDR3 has 12 amino acids.

CDR3 coding DNA: TGTGCCAGCAGTGAGGGGACTAGTCGGGAGTTCTTC. This translates into CASSEGTSREFF. The chain is built from TRBV2 and TRBJ2-1; 8 nucleotides agree with TRBD2. The CDR3 loop spans 12 amino acids. Germline assignment: CDR1 SNHLY and CDR2 FYNNEI. The V segment lost 3 bases and the J segment 14 bases; nucleotides outside the gene matches: 6. The entire variable domain, with the rest obtained from reference TRBV2 and TRBJ2-1, is as follows: EPEVTQTPSHQVTQMGQEVILRCVPISNHLYFYWYRQILGQKVEFLVSFYNNEISEKSEIFDDQFSVERPDGSNFTLKIRSTKLEDSAMYFCASSEGTSREFFGPGTRLTVL.

This clone was picked up one time. The chain joins TRBV6-5 to TRBJ1-6; D unclear. Germline CDR1 and CDR2: MNHEY and SVGAGI. The CDR3 totals 15 residues. The germline V and J ends were trimmed by 8 bases and 2 bases, with 13 bases remaining between them. CDR3 loop: CASGLSAPYNSPLHF. The CDR3 DNA reads as TGTGCCAGCGGGCTCAGCGCGCCCTATAATTCACCCCTCCACTTT.

J is TRBJ2-7 and V is TRBV3-1 (or the pseudogene TRBV3-2), with 9 positions matching TRBD1. CDR1 and CDR2 from the germline V gene are LGHDT and YNNKEL (reference sequence). The CDR3 has 16 amino acids. V lost 3 bases, J lost 2 bases, and 8 bases stayed unmatched. The CDR3 bases are TGTGCCAGCAGCCAGGGACCCACAGGGGGCCCCTACGAGCAGTACTTC. Its translation: CASSQGPTGGPYEQYF.

This clone was counted only a few times. The chain couples TRBV14 to TRBJ1-1; the D gene is possibly TRBD1 (5 bases). V was cut by 6 bases and J by 5 bases, with 13 bases left in between. This CDR3 region has 13 residues. Per the germline V gene, CDR1 is SGHDN and CDR2 is FVKESK. The CDR3 loop is CASSQGRGTEAFF. Here the CDR3 DNA reads TGTGCCAGCAGTCAGGGCCGGGGAACTGAAGCTTTCTTT.

DNA for the CDR3: TGTGCCAGCAGTGAATTTCCGGTTTCGGGGGGCGGCGGGGAGCTGTTTTTT. Translation: CASSEFPVSGGGGELFF. The genes are TRBV6-1 and TRBJ2-2; possible D gene TRBD2, 7 bases. CDR3 size: 17 residues. V was cut by 2 bases and J by 7 bases, with 20 bases left in between. Germline CDR1 MNHNS, CDR2 SASEGT.

The chain has TRBV5-6 and TRBJ2-1; TRBD1 agrees at 8 bases. With 4 bases clipped from V and 8 bases from J, the junction kept 14 bases outside the gene matches. Per the germline V gene, CDR1 is SGHDT and CDR2 is YYEEEE. This CDR3 comprises 16 residues. The CDR3 loop is CASSLIGQGLVHEQFF. The CDR3 DNA follows: TGTGCCAGCAGCCTAATTGGACAGGGTCTGGTCCATGAGCAGTTCTTC.